Listed here are 22 T cell receptor beta chains from one sample, sequenced in a study of blood T cell repertoires in COVID-19. Sequencing used immunoSEQ multiplex PCR; TCRdb keeps in-frame clones, though not all of them. This table has roughly 130,000 clones, around 80% appearing once. The source material was peripheral blood. These receptors were collected from a man in his sixties with acute or convalescent COVID-19.

The chain's CDR3 is CASSSQETQYF. CDR3 coding DNA: TGCGCCAGCAGCTCACAAGAGACCCAGTACTTC. The chain is built from TRBV5-1 and TRBJ2-5; D is unclear. V lost 3 bases, J lost 2 bases, and 2 bases lay in between. CDR3 length: 11 residues. Germline values: CDR1 SGHRS, CDR2 YFSETQ.

The chain recombines TRBV27 with TRBJ2-2, with D unresolved. Germline V gives CDR1 MNHEY, CDR2 SMNVEV (reference sequence). V was pared by 5 bases and J by 6 bases, with 10 bases between. The CDR3 totals 13 residues. CDR3 in amino acids: CASSINSAGELFF. CDR3 nucleotides: TGTGCCAGCAGTATCAATTCGGCCGGGGAGCTGTTTTTT.

The chain links TRBV3-1 (or the pseudogene TRBV3-2) to TRBJ1-2, with 8 bases identical to TRBD1. With V trimmed by 2 bases and J by 3 bases, 5 bases remained unmatched. Germline V CDR1 and CDR2: LGHDT, YNNKEL (reference sequence). The CDR3 is 15 residues long. The CDR3 is CASSQPGQDYYGYTF. The CDR3 DNA reads TGTGCCAGCAGCCAACCGGGACAGGACTACTATGGCTACACCTTC.

The rearrangement joins TRBV20-1 to TRBJ2-1; TRBD2 agrees at 9 bases. V shed 6 bases and J 8 bases; nucleotides not matched to a gene: 14. The CDR3 is 15 amino acids. Germline V lookup: CDR1 DFQATT, CDR2 SNEGSKA (reference sequence). Written as DNA, the CDR3 is TGCAGTGCGAGTAGAAGGGGCGGGAGGGCCGATGAGCAGTTCTTC. Its translation is CSASRRGGRADEQFF.

This clone showed up just a few times. The rearrangement joins TRBV2 to TRBJ1-6; 8 nucleotides agree with TRBD1. J gave up 7 bases and V 6 bases, and 8 bases lay outside the gene matches. This CDR3 has 15 residues. Germline V gives CDR1 SNHLY, CDR2 FYNNEI. The CDR3, as DNA: TGTGCCAGCAGATTCGAACAGGGGGAGAATTCACCCCTCCACTTT. Translating gives CASRFEQGENSPLHF.

The chain is built from TRBV12-3 or TRBV12-4 and TRBJ1-5, with D possibly matching TRBD1 (6 bases). The length of the CDR3 is 13 residues. V dropped 6 bases and J dropped 8 bases, with 14 bases sitting between them. Here the CDR3 reads CASRPDRWEPQHF. The CDR3 region has the DNA TGTGCCAGCAGGCCGGACAGATGGGAGCCCCAGCATTTT.

This clone was observed a single time. Here the CDR3 reads CATRPSESYNEQFF. In DNA form, the CDR3 reads TGTGCCACCCGACCTAGCGAGTCCTACAATGAGCAGTTCTTC. The V call is TRBV15, the J call TRBJ2-1, with a weak D call TRBD2 (6 bases). V lost 8 bases to trimming and J lost 1 base, with 12 bases between them. CDR1 and CDR2 from the germline V gene are LNHNV and YYDKDF (reference sequence). The CDR3 is 14 amino acids.

This chain links TRBV19 with TRBJ1-1, with TRBD1 identical over 8 bases. The J segment lost 6 bases and the V segment lost 7 bases, leaving 7 bases of the junction unmatched. The CDR3 has 13 residues. Germline CDR1 and CDR2: LNHDA and SQIVND (reference sequence). The CDR3 reads CASNQGARAEAFF. CDR3 sequence (DNA): TGTGCCAGTAATCAGGGGGCACGGGCTGAAGCTTTCTTT.

This rearrangement joins TRBV11-2 to TRBJ2-1; D unresolved. The V end lost 5 bases, the J end lost 4 bases, and 6 bases lay between the germline ends. The CDR3 has 12 residues. The V gene's germline CDR1 is SGHAT and CDR2 FQNNGV. In nucleotides, the CDR3 is TGTGCCAGCAGCGCAACTTACAATGAGCAGTTCTTC. It specifies CASSATYNEQFF.

Turning to this clone: Other DNA sequences within the sample encode an identical CDR3. This sequence joins TRBV19 and TRBJ1-5; no reliable D call. V was trimmed by 2 bases and J by 0 bases, leaving 5 bases between them. Germline-derived CDR1 and CDR2 are LNHDA and SQIVND (reference sequence). The CDR3 loop spans 14 amino acids. The CDR3 DNA sequence: TGTGCCAGTAGTATATCACTTAGCAATCAGCCCCAGCATTTT. This gives the protein CASSISLSNQPQHF.

The genes are TRBV28 and TRBJ2-4; TRBD1 agrees at 7 bases. V lost 5 bases, J lost 0 bases, and 7 bases stayed unmatched. Germline CDR1 reads MDHEN; CDR2 reads SYDVKM. The CDR3 totals 16 residues. The CDR3 nucleotides are TGTGCCAGCAGTCCTACAGGGGCCCTAGCCAAAAACATTCAGTACTTC. It codes for CASSPTGALAKNIQYF.

The chain recombines TRBV19 with TRBJ1-2, with 7 bases identical to TRBD1. The J segment lost 4 bases and the V segment lost 4 bases, leaving 9 bases of the junction unmatched. CDR1 LNHDA and CDR2 SQIVND come from the germline V gene (reference sequence). The CDR3 has 15 amino acids. In DNA, the CDR3 is TGTGCCAGTAGTAAATCCGGGACAGTGCCCTATGGCTACACCTTC. This sequence encodes CASSKSGTVPYGYTF. Together with reference TRBV19 and TRBJ1-2, the CDR3 gives the full variable domain: DGGITQSPKYLFRKEGQNVTLSCEQNLNHDAMYWYRQDPGQGLRLIYYSQIVNDFQKGDIAEGYSVSREKKESFPLTVTSAQKNPTAFYLCASSKSGTVPYGYTFGSGTRLTVV.

The chain joins TRBV19 to TRBJ1-4; 10 bases fit TRBD1. The ends lost 8 bases at V and 4 bases at J; junction bases unmatched: 1. Germline V gene sequence: CDR1 LNHDA, CDR2 SQIVND (reference sequence). This CDR3 has 13 amino acids. The CDR3 nucleotides are TGTGCCAGTCGGACAGGGGGTAATGAAAAACTGTTTTTT. Residues: CASRTGGNEKLFF.

This clone has a single count. The V call is TRBV12-3 or TRBV12-4, the J call TRBJ1-2; D gene uncertain. The CDR3 has 13 residues. Trimming pared 3 bases from V and 8 bases from J, leaving 13 bases between. Written as DNA, the CDR3 is TGTGCCAGCAGTTTCTCCCCCTCGGAGGGCTACACCTTC. It encodes CASSFSPSEGYTF.

The genes are TRBV20-1 and TRBJ1-1; D is unresolved. Deletions cut 4 bases from V and 11 bases from J, with 14 bases between. Germline CDR1 reads DFQATT; CDR2 reads SNEGSKA (reference sequence). CDR3 size: 11 residues. The DNA of the CDR3 is TGCAGTGCTAACGGCCCCCGAGGGGCTTTCTTT. Protein: CSANGPRGAFF.

This chain uses TRBV28 with TRBJ2-3; the match to TRBD1 covers 8 bases. The germline V gene has CDR1 MDHEN and CDR2 SYDVKM. The J segment lost 0 bases and the V segment lost 5 bases, leaving 4 bases of the junction unmatched. The CDR3 contains 15 residues. For the CDR3, the DNA is TGTGCCAGCAGTCGGACAGGGCCCAGCACAGATACGCAGTATTTT. This sequence encodes CASSRTGPSTDTQYF.

V usage is TRBV27 and J usage is TRBJ2-1; 12 bases align to TRBD2. There are 16 residues in the CDR3. CDR1 and CDR2 (germline): MNHEY, SMNVEV (reference sequence). The trim removed 6 bases at V and 4 bases at J, leaving 7 bases unmatched. CDR3 coding DNA: TGTGCCAGCAGGCACGAGGGGACTAGCGGGTACAATGAGCAGTTCTTC. It is translated as CASRHEGTSGYNEQFF.

J is TRBJ2-2 and V is TRBV4-3, with D possibly being TRBD1 (6 bases). The germline V gene has CDR1 LGHNA and CDR2 YSLEER. CDR3 length: 17 amino acids. V lost 1 base and J 3 bases, leaving 15 bases between the germline ends. CDR3 in amino acids: CASSQVGFEGDTGELFF. The CDR3 nucleotides are TGCGCCAGCAGCCAAGTAGGTTTTGAGGGGGACACCGGGGAGCTGTTTTTT.

This rearrangement joins TRBV19 to TRBJ2-7, with TRBD1 matching over 9 bases. The junction had 1 base not matched to a gene; V was cut back by 4 bases and J by 0 bases. The germline V gene encodes CDR1 LNHDA and CDR2 SQIVND (reference sequence). This CDR3 is built from 14 residues. The CDR3 reads CASSRDRASYEQYF. The CDR3 coding sequence is TGTGCCAGTAGTAGGGACAGGGCCTCCTACGAGCAGTACTTC.

The chain couples TRBV4-3 to TRBJ1-6; D gene unclear. V was clipped by 0 bases and J by 5 bases, with 8 bases between them. Germline V gives CDR1 LGHNA, CDR2 YSLEER. The CDR3 is 15 amino acids. DNA of the CDR3: TGCGCCAGCAGCCAAGATATGGCAGATAATTCACCCCTCCACTTT. As protein: CASSQDMADNSPLHF.

CDR3 region: CASTRFGSGSVLTYNEQFF. In DNA, the CDR3 is TGCGCCAGCACCCGATTCGGTAGCGGGAGTGTTCTTACGTACAATGAGCAGTTCTTC. V usage is TRBV5-1 and J usage is TRBJ2-1; TRBD2 matches at 9 bases. The CDR3 totals 19 residues. The V gene's germline CDR1 is SGHRS and CDR2 YFSETQ. The trim removed 6 bases at V and 4 bases at J, leaving 20 bases unmatched.

The chain has TRBV7-2 and TRBJ2-5; no firm D call. CDR3 size: 12 residues. Germline CDR1 reads SGHTA; CDR2 reads FQGNSA. The ends were cut back, 5 bases at V and 5 bases at J, with 9 bases in the middle. This chain's CDR3 is CASSPNAETQYF. CDR3 bases: TGTGCCAGCAGCCCGAACGCGGAGACCCAGTACTTC.